This T cell receptor beta chain emerged from a study of T cell repertoires in cytomegalovirus infection. Study-wide background: CMV epitopes used comprised recently identified HLA-C-restricted ones and well-studied HLA-B-restricted ones.

One entry per CDR3 protein, called by TCRdb with MiXCR from the reads. This table has some 800,000 distinct CDR3 sequences, under 35% appearing once. A few counts support this clonotype. Its antigen is unknown. This TCR was recovered from a human donor in good health (CMV status not recorded). Some clones in this sample may be carry-over from other donors' samples. Sequenced material: cultured CD8+ T cells from PBMCs, taken from culture after CMV antigen stimulation.

The DNA of the CDR3 is TGTGCCAGCACCACGGTCGGGGGGACCGGGGAGCTGTTTTTT. As protein: CASTTVGGTGELFF. The V call is TRBV27, the J call TRBJ2-2; 7 nucleotides match TRBD2. This CDR3 has 14 amino acids. The J segment lost 5 bases and the V segment lost 7 bases, leaving 7 bases of the junction unmatched. Germline V gene sequence: CDR1 MNHEY, CDR2 SMNVEV (reference sequence).